This T cell receptor (beta chain) was sequenced for a study of beta chain features in type 1 diabetes (dated by TCRdb to the late 2010s). Turning to the overall study: No differences in mean age, gender distribution, total cell number or subset yield were found between patients and healthy donors. Across all samples, 90 million to 130 million sorted cells were examined, and cell number per subset correlated strongly with RNA yield. Naive and central memory subsets were obtained from all 30 or so donors, but regulatory and stem cell-like memory subsets were isolated from only 8 patients and roughly 8 healthy donors. In the study, recently diagnosed type 1 diabetes patients and matched healthy donors were compared on the TCRB repertoires of their sorted circulating CD4+ T cell subsets. Overall study outcomes, separate from this receptor: At VDJ recombination sites, type 1 diabetes patients had fewer insertions and more deleted nucleotides, which implies abnormalities in thymic rearrangement. Because cDNA was sequenced instead of genomic DNA, highly expressing activated cells could be over-represented, though the groups showed no difference in activation or CD3 levels. Naive, central memory and regulatory TCRB repertoires appeared more similar among patients than among healthy donors. Type 1 diabetes patients showed a moderate but significant shortening of TCRB CDR3 length in all four CD4+ subsets. Because the HLA sub-analyses included only small numbers of individuals, any influence of HLA type on TCRB rearrangement was left unresolved. PCR may preferentially amplify shorter templates, but because patient and control samples were amplified and corrected together, any resulting skew would affect both groups equally.

V was cut back by 2 bases and J by 2 bases, leaving a gap of 14 bases between them. The CDR3, from cysteine to phenylalanine, totals 16 residues. Only the CDR3 DNA stays, 48 bases, in frame from base 1. The germline V gene encodes CDR1 SGHRS and CDR2 YFSETQ. A single peripheral blood draw of 95 to 150 mL on average was collected from each donor into heparinised tubes. A BD FACSAria II was used to sort naive, central memory, regulatory and stem cell-like memory CD4+ T cells with a panel that included CD45RO, CCR7, CD25, CD127, CD95 and CD27. Every sorted population had a purity above 95%. PBMCs were separated immediately by Lymphoprep density gradient centrifugation and were stained directly, without being cultured. So that batch effects would be minimized, each experiment stained and sorted samples in pairs, pairing one healthy donor with one patient. For this clone: Its antigen target is currently unknown. Per-base qualities were not stored, and no clone one base away is much larger.

The High Capacity cDNA Reverse Transcription Kit was used to reverse transcribe all of the isolated RNA, meaning that expressed TCRB transcripts were what got sequenced. Deep immunoSEQ sequencing was performed on naive, central memory and regulatory T cell samples, with an average of about 3.6 million total reads per sample. Sorted cells were lysed in RLT buffer, and RNA was extracted using DNase-treated RNeasy Micro or Mini kits according to cell number. Each cell subset was processed separately to prevent cross-contamination, with patient and healthy donor samples processed together. The immunoSEQ multiplex PCR was used to amplify TCRB sequences from cDNA, generating 87-bp fragments that spanned the CDR3 region. The amplicons were sequenced using the Illumina HiSeq platform. The source study handled its data this way. PCR bias was corrected computationally using synthetic template baselines, and reads within Hamming distance 2 were collapsed, with unmergeable singletons discarded. By aligning reads against IMGT, V, D and J genes, CDR3 length, and insertions or deletions at six rearrangement sites were assigned. Within each subset, clonotype counts were normalized to sorted cell number, after which true diversity and Gini coefficients were computed with the tcR R package. The overlap coefficient, calculated on TCRB nucleotide sequences, was used to measure repertoire sharing. Out-of-frame TCRB sequences from naive cells were analyzed as a proxy for the pre-selection repertoire. TCRdb stores this immuneACCESS table with in-frame sequences only. Part of the clones is absent; in the studies checked, under half of the shortfall reflects unresolved V genes, and no reason is known for the rest. That table gives V, J and clone size, and the DNA gave D and trimming. The sample has around 300,000 clones on record, 9.5% to 12% of them singletons. Of the sample, around 0.015% falls within the top ten clones.

The sequencing sample was made of naive CD4+ T cells from blood. The cell subset or site label for this specimen denotes: true naive CD4+ T cells. The clonotype was recovered from a woman in her 30s in good health. This chain joins TRBV5-1 to TRBJ2-1; 6 matching bases give a weak D call of TRBD1. Read as DNA, the sequence is TGCGCCAGCAGCTTTAAACAGGGAGTGACCTACAATGAGCAGTTCTTC. This sequence encodes CASSFKQGVTYNEQFF.